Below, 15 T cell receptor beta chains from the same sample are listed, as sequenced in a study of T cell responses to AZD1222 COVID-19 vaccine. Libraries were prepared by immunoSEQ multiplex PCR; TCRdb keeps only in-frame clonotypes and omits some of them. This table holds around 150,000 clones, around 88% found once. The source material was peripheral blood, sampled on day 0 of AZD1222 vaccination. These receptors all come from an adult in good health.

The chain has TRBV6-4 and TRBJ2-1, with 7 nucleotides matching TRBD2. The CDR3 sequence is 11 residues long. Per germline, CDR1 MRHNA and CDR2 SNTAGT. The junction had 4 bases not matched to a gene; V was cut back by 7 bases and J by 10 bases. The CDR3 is CASTGGWEQFF. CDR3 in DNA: TGTGCCAGCACGGGGGGATGGGAGCAGTTCTTC.

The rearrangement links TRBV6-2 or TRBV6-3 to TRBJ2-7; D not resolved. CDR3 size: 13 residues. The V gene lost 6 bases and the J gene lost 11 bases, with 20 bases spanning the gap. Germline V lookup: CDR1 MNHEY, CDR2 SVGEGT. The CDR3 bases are TGTGCCAGCAGCGACCGTTCCACAACCAAGGAGTACTTC. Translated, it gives CASSDRSTTKEYF.

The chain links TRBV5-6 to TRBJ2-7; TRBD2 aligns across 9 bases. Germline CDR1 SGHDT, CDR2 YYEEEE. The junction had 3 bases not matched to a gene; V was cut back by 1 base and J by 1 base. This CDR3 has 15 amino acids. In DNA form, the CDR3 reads TGTGCCAGCAGCTTGCGGAGCGGGAGGTCCTACGAGCAGTACTTC. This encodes CASSLRSGRSYEQYF.

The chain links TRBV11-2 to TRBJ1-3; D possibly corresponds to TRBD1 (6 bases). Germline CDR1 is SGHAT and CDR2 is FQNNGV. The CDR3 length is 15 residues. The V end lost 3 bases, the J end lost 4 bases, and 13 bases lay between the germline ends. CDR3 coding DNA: TGTGCCAGCAGCTTGGTGGGGGCTAGAGGAAACACCATATATTTT. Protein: CASSLVGARGNTIYF.

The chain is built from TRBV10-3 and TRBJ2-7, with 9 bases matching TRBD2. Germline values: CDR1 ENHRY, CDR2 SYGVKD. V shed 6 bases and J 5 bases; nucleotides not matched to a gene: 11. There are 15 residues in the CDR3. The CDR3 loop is CAIRRAREGPHEQYF. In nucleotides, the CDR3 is TGTGCCATCAGGAGGGCGCGGGAGGGCCCCCACGAGCAGTACTTC.

The CDR3 is CASGDRGNQPQHF. The CDR3 region has the DNA TGTGCCAGCGGGGACCGAGGAAATCAGCCCCAGCATTTT. The chain has TRBV12-3 or TRBV12-4 and TRBJ1-5, with D possibly TRBD1 on 5 matching bases. The V end was cut by 8 bases, the J end by 4 bases, with 12 bases between. The CDR3 consists of 13 residues.

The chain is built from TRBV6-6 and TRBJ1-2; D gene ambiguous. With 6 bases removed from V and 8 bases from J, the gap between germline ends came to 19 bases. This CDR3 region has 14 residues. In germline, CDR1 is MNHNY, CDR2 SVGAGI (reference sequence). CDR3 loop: CASSPGPEVWGYTF. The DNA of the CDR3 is TGTGCCAGCAGCCCCGGACCCGAAGTGTGGGGCTACACCTTC.

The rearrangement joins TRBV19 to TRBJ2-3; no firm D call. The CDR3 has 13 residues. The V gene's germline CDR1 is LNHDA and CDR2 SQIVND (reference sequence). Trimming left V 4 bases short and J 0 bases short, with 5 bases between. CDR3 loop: CASSSLSTDTQYF. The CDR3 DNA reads TGTGCCAGTAGTAGCCTGAGCACAGATACGCAGTATTTT.

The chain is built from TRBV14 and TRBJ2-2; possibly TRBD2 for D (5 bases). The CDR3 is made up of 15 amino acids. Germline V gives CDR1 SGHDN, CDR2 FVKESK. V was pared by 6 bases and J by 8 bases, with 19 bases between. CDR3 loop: CASSSEQRTGGELFF. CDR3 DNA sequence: TGTGCCAGCAGTAGCGAACAGAGAACTGGTGGGGAGCTGTTTTTT.

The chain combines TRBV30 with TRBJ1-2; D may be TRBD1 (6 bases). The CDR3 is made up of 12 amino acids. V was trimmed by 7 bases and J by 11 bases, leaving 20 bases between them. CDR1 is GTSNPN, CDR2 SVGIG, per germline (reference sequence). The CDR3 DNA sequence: TGTGCCTCCCTCAAGGACAGTGCAATTTACACCTTC. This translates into CASLKDSAIYTF.

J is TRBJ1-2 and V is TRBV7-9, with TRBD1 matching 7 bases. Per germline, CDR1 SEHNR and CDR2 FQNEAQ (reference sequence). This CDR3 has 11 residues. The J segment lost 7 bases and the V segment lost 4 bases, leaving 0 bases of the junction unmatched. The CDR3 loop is CASSSGGGYTF. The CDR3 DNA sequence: TGTGCCAGCAGCTCAGGGGGTGGCTACACCTTC.

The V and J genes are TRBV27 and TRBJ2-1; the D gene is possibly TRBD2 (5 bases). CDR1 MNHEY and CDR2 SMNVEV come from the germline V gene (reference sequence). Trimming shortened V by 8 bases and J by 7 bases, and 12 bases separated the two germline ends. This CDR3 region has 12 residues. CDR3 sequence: CASGEWVNEQFF. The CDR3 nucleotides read TGTGCCAGCGGGGAGTGGGTAAATGAGCAGTTCTTC.

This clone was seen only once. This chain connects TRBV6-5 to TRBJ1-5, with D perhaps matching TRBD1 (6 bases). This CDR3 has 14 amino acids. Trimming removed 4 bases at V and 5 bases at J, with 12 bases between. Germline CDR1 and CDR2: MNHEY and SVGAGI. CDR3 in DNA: TGTGCCAGCAGTTTTACAGGGCGGCATCAGCCCCAGCATTTT. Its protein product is CASSFTGRHQPQHF.

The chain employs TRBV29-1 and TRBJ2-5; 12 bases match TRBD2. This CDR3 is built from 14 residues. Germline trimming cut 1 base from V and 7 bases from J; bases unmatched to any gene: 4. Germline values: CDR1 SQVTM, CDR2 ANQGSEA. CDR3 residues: CSVEGLAGGGTQYF. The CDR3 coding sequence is TGCAGCGTTGAAGGGCTAGCGGGAGGGGGGACCCAGTACTTC. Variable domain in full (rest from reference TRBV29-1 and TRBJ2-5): SAVISQKPSRDICQRGTSLTIQCQVDSQVTMMFWYRQQPGQSLTLIATANQGSEATYESGFVIDKFPISRPNLTFSTLTVSNMSPEDSSIYLCSVEGLAGGGTQYFGPGTRLLVL.

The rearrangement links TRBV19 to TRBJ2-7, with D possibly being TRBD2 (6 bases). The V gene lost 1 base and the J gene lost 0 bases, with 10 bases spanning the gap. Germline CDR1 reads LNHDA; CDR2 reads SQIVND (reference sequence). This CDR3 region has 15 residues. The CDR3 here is CASSIVYGSSYEQYF. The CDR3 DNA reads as TGTGCCAGTAGTATAGTATACGGGAGCTCCTACGAGCAGTACTTC.